These T cell receptor beta chains were read from a single sample in a study of patients and donors after allogeneic stem cell transplantation. A single record per CDR3 protein comes from TCRdb applying MiXCR to the RT-PCR reads. The data hold fewer than 250,000 distinct CDR3 sequences, with roughly 15% observed a single time. Sequenced material: blood, either unsorted or a sorted T cell fraction (not recorded which). The receptor set was obtained from a human donor who was either an allogeneic HSCT recipient or a stem cell or donor lymphocyte infusion donor (not recorded which). It is not recorded whose cells these are; they may come from a transplant donor. Each CDR3 is given with its conserved first and last residue. The D gene is left open where the match is weak. Clone size, where shown, is once, few, many, or a class for clones that have expanded.

j_gene: TRBJ2-5
v_gene: TRBV6-2/TRBV6-3
d_gene: NA
abundance: many
CDR3nt: TGTGCCAGCAGTTACTCGATGACCACGACTATGCAAGAGACCCAGTACTTC
CDR3aa: CASSYSMTTTMQETQYF

j_gene: TRBJ1-5
v_gene: TRBV6-5
d_gene: NA
abundance: many
CDR3nt: TGTGCCAGCAGTTACTCCGGGGTCGGCAGCAATCAGCCCCAGCATTTT
CDR3aa: CASSYSGVGSNQPQHF

j_gene: TRBJ1-1
v_gene: TRBV5-1
d_gene: NA
abundance: few
CDR3nt: TGCGCCAGCAGCTTGGAGGTTCACACTGAAGCTTTCTTT
CDR3aa: CASSLEVHTEAFF

j_gene: TRBJ2-7
v_gene: TRBV11-2
d_gene: TRBD1
abundance: NA
CDR3nt: TGTGCCAGCAGCTTAGACCCGGGACAGGGGTACGAGCAGTACTTC
CDR3aa: CASSLDPGQGYEQYF

j_gene: TRBJ2-1
v_gene: TRBV6-5
d_gene: TRBD2
abundance: few
CDR3nt: TGTGCCAGCAGTGACTCGTTGGGAGGGTTGCAGCAGTTCTTC
CDR3aa: CASSDSLGGLQQFF

j_gene: TRBJ1-2
v_gene: TRBV5-4
d_gene: TRBD1
abundance: NA
CDR3nt: TGTGCCAGCAGCGCCCGGGACAGCTATGGCTACACCTTC
CDR3aa: CASSARDSYGYTF

j_gene: TRBJ1-3
v_gene: TRBV4-3
d_gene: NA
abundance: NA
CDR3nt: TGCGCCAGCAGCCAAGAGTTGGCACAGGCGACTGGAAACACCATATATTTT
CDR3aa: CASSQELAQATGNTIYF

j_gene: TRBJ2-1
v_gene: TRBV5-5
d_gene: NA
abundance: few
CDR3nt: TGTGCCAGCAGCCCCGGGCCCTCGCGGTGGGAGCAGTTCTTC
CDR3aa: CASSPGPSRWEQFF

j_gene: TRBJ2-1
v_gene: TRBV12-3/TRBV12-4
d_gene: NA
abundance: NA
CDR3nt: TGTGCCAGCAGGGTAGTAGTGGGCGAGCAGTTCTTC
CDR3aa: CASRVVVGEQFF

j_gene: TRBJ1-4
v_gene: TRBV7-2
d_gene: NA
abundance: NA
CDR3nt: TGTGCCAGCAGCTCGACAGAGCTTAATAATGAAAAACTGTTTTTT
CDR3aa: CASSSTELNNEKLFF

j_gene: TRBJ2-1
v_gene: TRBV7-9
d_gene: NA
abundance: many
CDR3nt: TGTGCCAGCAGCGCAGGGCTATACAATGAGCAGTTCTTC
CDR3aa: CASSAGLYNEQFF

j_gene: TRBJ1-4
v_gene: TRBV7-9
d_gene: NA
abundance: NA
CDR3nt: TGTGCCAGCAGCCTCGAAAGGCTTAATGAAAAACTGTTTTTT
CDR3aa: CASSLERLNEKLFF

j_gene: TRBJ1-5
v_gene: TRBV7-2
d_gene: NA
abundance: NA
CDR3nt: TGTGCCAGCAGCTTCAATAATCAGCCCCAGCATTTT
CDR3aa: CASSFNNQPQHF

j_gene: TRBJ1-4
v_gene: TRBV4-1
d_gene: NA
abundance: few
CDR3nt: TGCGCCAGCAGCCGCACATGGAGCCCAACTAATGAAAAACTGTTTTTT
CDR3aa: CASSRTWSPTNEKLFF

j_gene: TRBJ1-1
v_gene: TRBV5-6
d_gene: TRBD1
abundance: many
CDR3nt: TGTGCCAGCAGCTATATCCGATTGGGACAGGATTACACTGAAGCTTTCTTT
CDR3aa: CASSYIRLGQDYTEAFF